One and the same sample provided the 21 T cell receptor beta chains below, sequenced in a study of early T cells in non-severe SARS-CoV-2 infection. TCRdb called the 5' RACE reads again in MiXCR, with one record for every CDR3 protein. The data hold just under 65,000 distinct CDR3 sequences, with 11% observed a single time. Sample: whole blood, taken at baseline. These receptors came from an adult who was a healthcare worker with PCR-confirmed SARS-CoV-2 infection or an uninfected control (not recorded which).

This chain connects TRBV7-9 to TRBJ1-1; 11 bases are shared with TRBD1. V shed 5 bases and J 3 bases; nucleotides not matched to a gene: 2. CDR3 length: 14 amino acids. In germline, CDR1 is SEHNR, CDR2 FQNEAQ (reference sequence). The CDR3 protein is CASSRGQGDTEAFF. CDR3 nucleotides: TGTGCCAGCAGCCGGGGACAGGGGGACACTGAAGCTTTCTTT.

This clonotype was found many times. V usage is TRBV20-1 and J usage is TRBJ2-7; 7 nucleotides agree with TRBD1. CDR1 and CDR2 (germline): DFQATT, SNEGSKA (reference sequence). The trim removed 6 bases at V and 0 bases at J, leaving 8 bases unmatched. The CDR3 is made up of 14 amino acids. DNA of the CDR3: TGCAGTGCCCACACACAGGGGAGCTCCTACGAGCAGTACTTC. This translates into CSAHTQGSSYEQYF.

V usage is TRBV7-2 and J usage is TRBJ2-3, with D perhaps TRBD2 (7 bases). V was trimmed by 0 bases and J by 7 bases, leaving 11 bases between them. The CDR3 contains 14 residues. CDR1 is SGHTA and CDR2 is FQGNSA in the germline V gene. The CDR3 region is CASSLAGGLNTQYF. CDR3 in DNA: TGTGCCAGCAGCTTAGCGGGGGGGCTAAATACGCAGTATTTT.

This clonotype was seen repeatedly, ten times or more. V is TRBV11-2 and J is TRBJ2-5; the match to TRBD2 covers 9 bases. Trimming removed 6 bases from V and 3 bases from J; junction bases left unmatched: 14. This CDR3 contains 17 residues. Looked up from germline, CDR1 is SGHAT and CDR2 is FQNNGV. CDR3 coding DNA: TGTGCCAGCAGAACCTGGGGGGCTAGCGGGGAGGAAGAGACCCAGTACTTC. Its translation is CASRTWGASGEEETQYF.

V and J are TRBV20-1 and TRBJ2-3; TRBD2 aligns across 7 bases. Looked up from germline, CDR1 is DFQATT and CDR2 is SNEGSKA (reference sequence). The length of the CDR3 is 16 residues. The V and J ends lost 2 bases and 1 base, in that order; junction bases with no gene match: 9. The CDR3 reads CSARPLASGGTDTQYF. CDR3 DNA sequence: TGCAGTGCTAGACCCCTGGCTAGCGGCGGCACAGATACGCAGTATTTT.

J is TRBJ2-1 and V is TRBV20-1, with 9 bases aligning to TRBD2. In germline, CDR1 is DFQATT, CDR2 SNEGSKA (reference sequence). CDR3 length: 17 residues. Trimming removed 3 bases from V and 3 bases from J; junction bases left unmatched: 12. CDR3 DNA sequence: TGCAGTGCTAGCCTCCTCATAGCGGGGGCCCTCTACAATGAGCAGTTCTTC. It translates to CSASLLIAGALYNEQFF.

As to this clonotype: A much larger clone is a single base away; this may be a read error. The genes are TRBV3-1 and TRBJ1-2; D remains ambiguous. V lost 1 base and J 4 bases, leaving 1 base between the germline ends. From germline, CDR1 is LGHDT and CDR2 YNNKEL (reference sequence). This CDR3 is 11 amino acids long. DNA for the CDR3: TGTGCCAGCAGCCAAGCCTATGGCTACACCTTC. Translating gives CASSQAYGYTF. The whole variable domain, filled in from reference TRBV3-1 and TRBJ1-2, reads DTAVSQTPKYLVTQMGNDKSIKCEQNLGHDTMYWYKQDSKKFLKIMFSYNNKELIINETVPNRFSPKSPDKAHLNLHINSLELGDSAVYFCASSQAYGYTFGSGTRLTVV.

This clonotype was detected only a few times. The CDR3 region has the DNA TGCAGCGCACTACCGATGACAGATACGCAGTATTTT. Residues: CSALPMTDTQYF. The chain carries TRBV29-1 and TRBJ2-3; no clear D. CDR3 size: 12 residues. V was clipped by 7 bases and J by 3 bases, with 11 bases between them. Germline lookup yields CDR1 SQVTM and CDR2 ANQGSEA.

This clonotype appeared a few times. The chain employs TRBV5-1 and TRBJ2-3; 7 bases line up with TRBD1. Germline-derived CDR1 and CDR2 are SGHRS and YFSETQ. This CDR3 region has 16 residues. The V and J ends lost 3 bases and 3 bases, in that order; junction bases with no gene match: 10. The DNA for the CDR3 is TGCGCCAGCAGCTACGCCCGGGACAGACCAACAGATACGCAGTATTTT. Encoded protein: CASSYARDRPTDTQYF.

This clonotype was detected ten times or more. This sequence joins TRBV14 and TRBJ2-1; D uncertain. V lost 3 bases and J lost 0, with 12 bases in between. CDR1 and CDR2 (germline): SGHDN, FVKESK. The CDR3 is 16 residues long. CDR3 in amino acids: CASSQLFKSSYNEQFF. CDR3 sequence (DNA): TGTGCCAGCAGCCAGCTGTTCAAGAGCTCCTACAATGAGCAGTTCTTC.

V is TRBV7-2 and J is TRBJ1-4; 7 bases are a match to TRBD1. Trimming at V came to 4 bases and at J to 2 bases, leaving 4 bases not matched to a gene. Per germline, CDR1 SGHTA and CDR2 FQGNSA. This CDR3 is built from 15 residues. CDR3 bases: TGTGCCAGCAGCTCGCAGGGGGGCACTAATGAAAAACTGTTTTTT. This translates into CASSSQGGTNEKLFF.

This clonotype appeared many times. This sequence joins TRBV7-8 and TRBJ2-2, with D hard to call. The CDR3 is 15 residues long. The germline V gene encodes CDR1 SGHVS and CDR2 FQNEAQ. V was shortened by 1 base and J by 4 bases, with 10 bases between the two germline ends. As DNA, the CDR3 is TGTGCCAGCAGCTTAGAGTGGGGTTGCACCGGGGAGCTGTTTTTT. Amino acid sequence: CASSLEWGCTGELFF. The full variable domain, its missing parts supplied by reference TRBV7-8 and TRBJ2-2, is GAGVSQSPRYKVAKRGQDVALRCDPISGHVSLFWYQQALGQGPEFLTYFQNEAQLDKSGLPSDRFFAERPEGSVSTLKIQRTQQEDSAVYLCASSLEWGCTGELFFGEGSRLTVL.

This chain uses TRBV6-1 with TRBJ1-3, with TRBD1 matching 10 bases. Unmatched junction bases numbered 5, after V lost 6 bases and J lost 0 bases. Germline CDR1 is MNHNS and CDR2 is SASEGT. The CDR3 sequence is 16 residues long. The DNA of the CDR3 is TGTGCCAGCAGGGAGACAGGGGGCTTCTCTGGAAACACCATATATTTT. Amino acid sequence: CASRETGGFSGNTIYF.

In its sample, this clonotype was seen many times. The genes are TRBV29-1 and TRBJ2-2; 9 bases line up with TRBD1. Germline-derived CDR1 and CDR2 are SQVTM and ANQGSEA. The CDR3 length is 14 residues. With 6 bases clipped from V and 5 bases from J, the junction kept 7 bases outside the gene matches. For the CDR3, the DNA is TGCAGCGTGACCGGGACAGGGAGAACCGGGGAGCTGTTTTTT. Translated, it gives CSVTGTGRTGELFF.

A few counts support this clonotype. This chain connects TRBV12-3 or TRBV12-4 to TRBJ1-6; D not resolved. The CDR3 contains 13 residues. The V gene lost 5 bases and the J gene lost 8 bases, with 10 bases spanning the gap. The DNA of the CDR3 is TGTGCCAGCAGTATCCTTCATGATTCACCCCTCCACTTT. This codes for CASSILHDSPLHF.

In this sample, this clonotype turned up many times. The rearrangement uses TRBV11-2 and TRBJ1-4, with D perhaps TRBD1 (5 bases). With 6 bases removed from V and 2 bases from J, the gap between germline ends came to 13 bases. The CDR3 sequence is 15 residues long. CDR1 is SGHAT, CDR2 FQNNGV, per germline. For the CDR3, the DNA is TGTGCCAGCAGTTTTAGAGGGGCGACTAATGAAAAACTGTTTTTT. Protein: CASSFRGATNEKLFF.

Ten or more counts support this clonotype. The CDR3, as DNA: TGTGCCAGCAGTCTTCAACGTGGCACCGGGGAGCTGTTTTTT. Amino acid sequence: CASSLQRGTGELFF. The chain has TRBV2 and TRBJ2-2; no clear D. Trimming removed 5 bases at V and 4 bases at J, with 11 bases between. Germline assignment: CDR1 SNHLY and CDR2 FYNNEI. The CDR3 spans 14 residues.

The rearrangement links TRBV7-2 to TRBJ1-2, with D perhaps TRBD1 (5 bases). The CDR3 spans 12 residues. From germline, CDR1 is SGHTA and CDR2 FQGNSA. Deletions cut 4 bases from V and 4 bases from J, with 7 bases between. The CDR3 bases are TGTGCCAGCAGCTCAGGGATCTATGGCTACACCTTC. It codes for CASSSGIYGYTF.

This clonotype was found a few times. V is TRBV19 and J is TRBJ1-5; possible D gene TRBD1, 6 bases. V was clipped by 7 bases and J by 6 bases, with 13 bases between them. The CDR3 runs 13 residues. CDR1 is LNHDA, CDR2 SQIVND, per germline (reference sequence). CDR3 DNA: TGTGCCAGTACGGCCAGGGGAAGTCAGCCCCAGCATTTT. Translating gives CASTARGSQPQHF.

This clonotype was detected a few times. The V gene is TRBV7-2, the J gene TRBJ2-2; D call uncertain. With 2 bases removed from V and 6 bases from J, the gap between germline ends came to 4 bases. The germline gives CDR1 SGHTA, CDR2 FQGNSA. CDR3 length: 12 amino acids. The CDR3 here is CASSLFPGELFF. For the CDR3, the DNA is TGTGCCAGCAGCTTATTTCCCGGGGAGCTGTTTTTT. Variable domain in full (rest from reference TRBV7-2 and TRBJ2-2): GAGVSQSPSNKVTEKGKDVELRCDPISGHTALYWYRQSLGQGLEFLIYFQGNSAPDKSGLPSDRFSAERTGGSVSTLTIQRTQQEDSAVYLCASSLFPGELFFGEGSRLTVL.

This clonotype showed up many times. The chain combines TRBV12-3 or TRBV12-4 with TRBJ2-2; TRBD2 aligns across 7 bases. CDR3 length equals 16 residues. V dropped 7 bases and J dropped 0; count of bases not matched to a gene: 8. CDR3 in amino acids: CASNSPGGSNTGELFF. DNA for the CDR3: TGTGCCAGCAACTCCCCGGGGGGATCGAACACCGGGGAGCTGTTTTTT.